The source of this T cell receptor beta chain is a study of brain T cells in children with intractable seizures. Study results and limitations: Absence of clones before surgery may stem from lower sequencing depth.

The assay was immunoSEQ multiplex PCR, and TCRdb's table has in-frame clones only and misses some. This sample has approximately 44,000 clones, with 75% to 95% found just once. The sequenced cases were selected for having the highest brain T cell transcript signatures. Points on this clone: Its specificity is unknown.

The CDR3 has 14 amino acids. With 2 bases removed from V and 4 bases from J, the gap between germline ends came to 11 bases. CDR1 SGHAT and CDR2 FQNNGV come from the germline V gene. This receptor was identified in a girl aged 2 to 10 with tuberous sclerosis and intractable seizures. Here the sequenced sample was peripheral blood, taken at surgery. The chain is built from TRBV11-2 and TRBJ1-1; tentatively, D is TRBD1 (6 bases). This CDR3 reads CASSLMGASTEAFF. CDR3 sequence (DNA): TGTGCCAGCAGCTTAATGGGGGCGAGCACTGAAGCTTTCTTT.